This entry lists 32 T cell receptor beta chains sequenced from one sample in a study of OX40 agonist ivuxolimab in advanced cancers. The assay was immunoSEQ multiplex PCR, and TCRdb's table has in-frame clones only and misses some. The repertoire includes roughly 13,000 clones, around three quarters of them detected once, and about 14% sits in the top ten. This material consisted of CD4+ or CD8+ T cells sorted from blood, taken in a trial of the OX40 agonist ivuxolimab. These receptors all come from an adult with an advanced solid tumor such as melanoma, head and neck, liver or kidney cancer.

The chain employs TRBV11-3 and TRBJ2-1, with D perhaps matching TRBD1 or TRBD2 (6 bases each). Between the trimmed V and J ends, which lost 5 bases and 5 bases, there was a span of 13 bases. This CDR3 has 14 residues. The germline V gene encodes CDR1 SGHNT and CDR2 YENEEA. CDR3 sequence reads: CASSHRGPDNEQFF. In nucleotides, the CDR3 is TGTGCCAGCAGCCATCGGGGGCCAGACAATGAGCAGTTCTTC.

This clone showed up just a few times. The chain links TRBV7-3 to TRBJ1-1; tentatively, D is TRBD1 (5 bases). V lost 8 bases and J lost 1, with 11 bases in between. Germline CDR1 is SGHTA and CDR2 is FQGTGA. The CDR3 has 13 residues. Here the CDR3 DNA reads TGTGCCAGCGGGGTGGGGCCGAACACTGAAGCTTTCTTT. Its protein product is CASGVGPNTEAFF.

The rearrangement links TRBV5-1 to TRBJ2-7; D unresolved. Germline V CDR1 and CDR2: SGHRS, YFSETQ. The CDR3 length is 11 residues. Trimming took 5 bases from V and 1 from J, leaving 4 bases between them. This CDR3 is CASRGSYEQYF. CDR3 DNA sequence: TGCGCCAGCAGGGGTTCCTACGAGCAGTACTTC.

This rearrangement joins TRBV2 to TRBJ1-2, with D perhaps matching TRBD1 (6 bases). Trimming cost V 4 bases and J 5 bases, with 11 bases left between them. This CDR3 has 13 residues. Germline CDR1 is SNHLY and CDR2 is FYNNEI. CDR3 in amino acids: CASSGTDGYGYTF. CDR3 DNA sequence: TGTGCCAGCAGTGGGACAGACGGGTATGGCTACACCTTC.

V and J are TRBV11-2 and TRBJ2-5; TRBD2 agrees at 7 bases. Germline loops: CDR1 SGHAT, CDR2 FQNNGV. V lost 2 bases, J lost 5 bases, and 14 bases stayed unmatched. This CDR3 spans 17 amino acids. CDR3 amino acids: CASSLMTELIGGETQYF. The CDR3, as DNA: TGTGCCAGCAGCTTAATGACGGAACTAATCGGGGGGGAGACCCAGTACTTC.

This clone was seen a few times. This chain connects TRBV9 to TRBJ1-6, with a possible D match to TRBD1 (5 bases). There are 15 residues in the CDR3. Germline V CDR1 and CDR2: SGDLS, YYNGEE. V was shortened by 0 bases and J by 9 bases, with 13 bases between the two germline ends. The CDR3 loop reads CASSVGAGLGSPLHF. In nucleotides, the CDR3 is TGTGCCAGCAGCGTAGGGGCAGGGTTAGGTTCACCCCTCCACTTT.

The chain combines TRBV4-1 with TRBJ2-2, with TRBD2 as a possible D gene (5 bases). Trimming shortened V by 8 bases and J by 10 bases, and 20 bases separated the two germline ends. The CDR3 is 14 amino acids. Germline V gives CDR1 MGHRA, CDR2 YSYEKL. The CDR3 here is CASRGPNELEELFF. In DNA, the CDR3 is TGCGCCAGCCGCGGGCCAAACGAGCTGGAGGAGCTGTTTTTT.

This clone appeared once. The chain employs TRBV5-4 and TRBJ1-6; a possible D gene is TRBD1 (6 bases). Trimming shortened V by 4 bases and J by 9 bases, and 17 bases separated the two germline ends. The germline V gene encodes CDR1 SGHNT and CDR2 YYREEE (reference sequence). CDR3 size: 15 residues. The CDR3 sequence: CASSPDRSWVSPLHF. The DNA for the CDR3 is TGTGCCAGCAGCCCGGACAGAAGTTGGGTTTCACCCCTCCACTTT.

This chain connects TRBV27 to TRBJ2-7, with 11 bases lining up with TRBD2. The CDR3 consists of 15 residues. CDR1 is MNHEY and CDR2 is SMNVEV in the germline V gene (reference sequence). J was trimmed by 4 bases and V by 5 bases; bases with no gene match: 7. CDR3 region: CASSPQTSGDYEQYF. In nucleotides, the CDR3 is TGTGCCAGCAGTCCTCAGACTAGCGGGGATTACGAGCAGTACTTC.

This clone was counted a few times. The rearrangement uses TRBV6-5 and TRBJ1-5; D is perhaps TRBD1 (5 bases). V lost 6 bases and J 0 bases, leaving 9 bases between the germline ends. The CDR3 length is 14 residues. CDR1 and CDR2 from the germline V gene are MNHEY and SVGAGI. CDR3 DNA sequence: TGTGCCAGCAGGGACATTGATAGCAATCAGCCCCAGCATTTT. Encoded protein: CASRDIDSNQPQHF.

The V and J genes are TRBV4-1 and TRBJ2-7; 12 bases match TRBD2. The CDR3 loop spans 16 amino acids. Germline CDR1 is MGHRA and CDR2 is YSYEKL. With 3 bases clipped from V and 4 bases from J, the junction kept 7 bases outside the gene matches. The CDR3 DNA follows: TGCGCCAGCAGCCAGGAAGAGACTAGCGGGAGTTACGAGCAGTACTTC. Protein: CASSQEETSGSYEQYF.

The chain links TRBV14 to TRBJ2-7, with no clear D. The CDR3 spans 13 residues. In germline, CDR1 is SGHDN, CDR2 FVKESK. Trimming shortened V by 2 bases and J by 3 bases, and 8 bases separated the two germline ends. In DNA form, the CDR3 reads TGTGCCAGCAGCCAACTTTCCAACTACGAGCAGTACTTC. Its translation: CASSQLSNYEQYF.

V usage is TRBV4-1 and J usage is TRBJ2-5, with D unclear. From germline, CDR1 is MGHRA and CDR2 YSYEKL. This CDR3 comprises 13 residues. The V end lost 1 base, the J end lost 5 bases, and 8 bases lay between the germline ends. The CDR3 protein is CASSQVGAETQYF. Written as DNA, the CDR3 is TGCGCCAGCAGCCAAGTTGGAGCGGAGACCCAGTACTTC.

The V and J genes are TRBV27 and TRBJ2-5, with TRBD1 matching over 7 bases. The DNA matches TRBJ2-7 better at its end, which makes the J call doubtful. CDR1 and CDR2 (germline): MNHEY, SMNVEV (reference sequence). The CDR3 sequence is 14 residues long. In DNA, the CDR3 is TGTGCCAGCAGTTCAAACAGGGGCCCCTACGAGCAGTACTTC. As protein: CASSSNRGPYEQYF.

This clone was picked up one time. This chain uses TRBV13 with TRBJ1-4; D ambiguous. V lost 5 bases and J lost 6, with 10 bases in between. This CDR3 has 13 amino acids. Germline CDR1 reads PRHDT; CDR2 reads FYEKMQ (reference sequence). The CDR3 nucleotides are TGTGCCAGCAGCCCGGGTAGGGATGAAAAACTGTTTTTT. It is translated as CASSPGRDEKLFF. The full variable domain, rest sourced from reference TRBV13 and TRBJ1-4, is AAGVIQSPRHLIKEKRETATLKCYPIPRHDTVYWYQQGPGQDPQFLISFYEKMQSDKGSIPDRFSAQQFSDYHSELNMSSLELGDSALYFCASSPGRDEKLFFGSGTQLSVL.

The chain employs TRBV7-9 and TRBJ1-2; D gene uncertain. Germline values: CDR1 SEHNR, CDR2 FQNEAQ (reference sequence). The V end lost 2 bases, the J end lost 4 bases, and 20 bases lay between the germline ends. The CDR3 length is 17 residues. CDR3: CASSLNSPGKGIYGYTF. The CDR3 nucleotides read TGTGCCAGCAGCTTAAATTCCCCTGGAAAGGGTATCTATGGCTACACCTTC.

The rearrangement links TRBV30 to TRBJ1-5; tentatively, D is TRBD1 (6 bases). CDR1 and CDR2 (germline): GTSNPN, SVGIG (reference sequence). Trimming pared 1 base from V and 7 bases from J, leaving 14 bases between. This CDR3 has 14 residues. CDR3 loop: CAWSGLGGGQPQHF. Here the CDR3 DNA reads TGTGCCTGGAGTGGCCTCGGGGGCGGGCAGCCCCAGCATTTT. Complete variable domain (other parts from reference TRBV30 and TRBJ1-5): SQTIHQWPATLVQPVGSPLSLECTVEGTSNPNLYWYRQAAGRGLQLLFYSVGIGQISSEVPQNLSASRPQDRQFILSSKKLLLSDSGFYLCAWSGLGGGQPQHFGDGTRLSIL.

The chain uses TRBV2 and TRBJ2-1; D is ambiguous. The CDR3 has 11 residues. Per germline, CDR1 SNHLY and CDR2 FYNNEI. V was shortened by 9 bases and J by 9 bases, with 12 bases between the two germline ends. CDR3 loop: CASPRIGEQFF. The CDR3 DNA sequence: TGTGCCAGTCCTAGAATCGGTGAGCAGTTCTTC.

This chain links TRBV5-1 with TRBJ1-2; D is ambiguous. Trimming took off 1 base at V and 5 bases at J, with 12 bases between the two ends. This CDR3 contains 14 residues. Germline loops: CDR1 SGHRS, CDR2 YFSETQ. CDR3: CASSLSSGSYGYTF. The CDR3 nucleotides are TGCGCCAGCAGCTTGTCGAGCGGATCTTATGGCTACACCTTC.

Here the CDR3 reads CASTPSGSGHEQYF. DNA for the CDR3: TGTGCCAGCACCCCGAGCGGCAGTGGCCACGAGCAGTACTTC. The V and J genes are TRBV13 and TRBJ2-7; a weak D match, TRBD2 (5 bases). V shed 7 bases and J shed 5 bases, with 18 bases lying between them. The germline CDR1 and CDR2 sequences are PRHDT and FYEKMQ (reference sequence). This CDR3 spans 14 amino acids.

The rearrangement joins TRBV7-3 to TRBJ2-5; no definite D call. The DNA end favors TRBJ2-7, so the J call may be wrong. Germline assignment: CDR1 SGHTA and CDR2 FQGTGA. This CDR3 region has 14 residues. The CDR3, as DNA: TGTGCCAGCAGCTTAGGGTCGGGTAGAAACGAGCAGTACTTC. Translation gives CASSLGSGRNEQYF.

The CDR3 DNA is TGTGCCAGCAGCGGGGGGGGAAGAAATCAGCCCCAGCATTTT. Its translation is CASSGGGRNQPQHF. The chain uses TRBV7-2 and TRBJ1-5; a possible D gene is TRBD1 (5 bases). V lost 5 bases and J 4 bases, leaving 12 bases between the germline ends. The germline V gene has CDR1 SGHTA and CDR2 FQGNSA. CDR3 length equals 14 residues.

The V gene is TRBV6-5, the J gene TRBJ2-5; D possibly uses TRBD1 or TRBD2 (5 bases each). CDR1 is MNHEY and CDR2 is SVGAGI in the germline V gene. This CDR3 has 13 amino acids. V was clipped by 5 bases and J by 5 bases, with 12 bases between them. The CDR3 DNA reads TGTGCCAGCAGTGGGACCCCAGGGGAGACCCAGTACTTC. Residues: CASSGTPGETQYF.

The chain recombines TRBV2 with TRBJ2-1; no clear D. Germline V gene lookup returns CDR1 SNHLY and CDR2 FYNNEI. This CDR3 region has 13 residues. V was clipped by 4 bases and J by 10 bases, with 14 bases between them. This CDR3 is CASSGTYMGEQFF. CDR3 DNA: TGTGCCAGCAGTGGGACGTACATGGGAGAGCAGTTCTTC.

This chain joins TRBV6-1 and TRBJ2-5; TRBD1 matches at 7 bases. The V gene's germline CDR1 is MNHNS and CDR2 SASEGT. This CDR3 comprises 15 residues. V trimming: 6 bases; J trimming: 4 bases; junction bases outside the gene matches: 11. Written as DNA, the CDR3 is TGTGCCAGCAGGGAACCGGGACAGCTTACAGAGACCCAGTACTTC. Encoded protein: CASREPGQLTETQYF.

The chain couples TRBV5-4 to TRBJ2-7; D uncertain. V was cut by 0 bases and J by 1 base, with 5 bases left in between. The CDR3 consists of 13 residues. Germline CDR1 reads SGHNT; CDR2 reads YYREEE (reference sequence). The CDR3 nucleotides read TGTGCCAGCAGCTTGGTTGGATCCTACGAGCAGTACTTC. This translates into CASSLVGSYEQYF.

This chain connects TRBV18 to TRBJ2-1; the D gene could be TRBD1 or TRBD2 (5 bases each). The CDR3 runs to 16 residues. Germline CDR1 KGHSH, CDR2 LQKENI. Trimming left V 3 bases short and J 8 bases short, with 20 bases between. CDR3: CASSPPARGMGDEQFF. Here the CDR3 DNA reads TGTGCCAGCTCACCCCCGGCTAGGGGAATGGGGGATGAGCAGTTCTTC.

The gene calls are TRBV21-1 and TRBJ2-7; the table's D gene call, TRBD2, was not cross checked with the DNA. TRBV21-1 is assigned pseudogene status. The CDR3 has 15 residues. This CDR3 is CASSLPGLAHYEQYF. In nucleotides, the CDR3 is TGTGCCAGCAGCTTACCGGGACTAGCGCATTACGAGCAGTACTTC.

The sample holds a few counts of this clone. V and J are TRBV9 and TRBJ1-2; possible D gene TRBD1, 5 bases. The CDR3 runs to 15 residues. Germline loops: CDR1 SGDLS, CDR2 YYNGEE. Between the trimmed V and J ends, which lost 5 bases and 7 bases, there was a span of 21 bases. The chain's CDR3 is CASSSTGTGLGGYTF. Here the CDR3 DNA reads TGTGCCAGCAGTTCAACCGGGACGGGGTTAGGTGGCTACACCTTC.

The chain couples TRBV9 to TRBJ1-6; D gene ambiguous. From germline, CDR1 is SGDLS and CDR2 YYNGEE. The CDR3 is made up of 15 amino acids. Trimming pared 3 bases from V and 5 bases from J, leaving 12 bases between. The CDR3 coding sequence is TGTGCCAGCAGCGGTGGTAGTCCGGATAATTCACCCCTCCACTTT. Amino acid sequence: CASSGGSPDNSPLHF.

Worth noting for this clone: In this CDR3 the conserved last residue, phenylalanine or tryptophan, is missing, so a read error is likely. The gene calls are TRBV6-4 and TRBJ2-2; D is uncertain. The germline V and J ends were trimmed by 3 bases and 3 bases, with 2 bases remaining between them. Germline CDR1 MRHNA, CDR2 SNTAGT. The CDR3 has 12 amino acids. CDR3 sequence (DNA): TGTGCCAGCAGTGAAGACACCGGGGAGCTGTTTATT. It specifies CASSEDTGELFI.

The chain joins TRBV27 to TRBJ2-3; 7 bases are shared with TRBD2. Germline CDR1 is MNHEY and CDR2 is SMNVEV (reference sequence). The junction had 12 bases not matched to a gene; V was cut back by 5 bases and J by 4 bases. The CDR3 consists of 16 residues. CDR3 nucleotide sequence: TGTGCCAGCAGTGGAAGACTAGCCGCACTCCCAGATACGCAGTATTTT. This gives the protein CASSGRLAALPDTQYF.